The source of this TCR beta chain is a study of Graves' ophthalmopathy and Graves' hyperthyroidism. The study's findings and limits: A majority of expanded thyroid clonotypes exceeding 0.001 frequency were likewise present in blood.

For repertoire sequencing, the TCR beta CDR3 regions were amplified from RNA transcripts. RT-PCR was first run with HTBI primers, then multiplex PCR in a second round. TCRdb reprocessed the multiplex PCR reads via MiXCR and lists one record per CDR3 protein. The table has around 400,000 distinct CDR3 sequences, about 18% seen once. This CDR3 spans 13 amino acids. Germline V gives CDR1 MDHEN, CDR2 SYDVKM. The V end was cut by 6 bases, the J end by 6 bases, with 15 bases between. In the case of this clonotype: Antigen specificity is unknown.

The TCR was taken from a woman younger than 30 with Graves' ophthalmopathy. This sequence joins TRBV28 and TRBJ2-7, with D perhaps TRBD1 or TRBD2 (6 bases each). The sequenced material came from peripheral blood. The CDR3 DNA is TGTGCCAGCAGGGAGGAGGGGGAGTTCGAGCAGTACTTC. Its translation is CASREEGEFEQYF.